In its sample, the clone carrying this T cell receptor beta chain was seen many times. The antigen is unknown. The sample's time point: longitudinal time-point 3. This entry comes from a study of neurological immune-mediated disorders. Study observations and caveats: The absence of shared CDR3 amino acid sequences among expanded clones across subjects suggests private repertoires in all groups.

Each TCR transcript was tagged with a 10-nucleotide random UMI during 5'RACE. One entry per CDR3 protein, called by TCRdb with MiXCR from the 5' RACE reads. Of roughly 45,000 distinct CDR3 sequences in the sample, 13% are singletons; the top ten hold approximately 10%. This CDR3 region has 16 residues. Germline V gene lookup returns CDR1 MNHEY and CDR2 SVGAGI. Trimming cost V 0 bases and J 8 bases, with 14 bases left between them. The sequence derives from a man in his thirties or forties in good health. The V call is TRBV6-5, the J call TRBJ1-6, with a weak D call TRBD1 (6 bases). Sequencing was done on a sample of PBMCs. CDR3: CASSYSSGGRDSPLHF. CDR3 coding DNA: TGTGCCAGCAGTTACTCGAGTGGGGGCCGGGATTCACCCCTCCACTTT.